This T cell receptor beta chain was captured in a study of T-cell memory formation after mild COVID-19 (dated by TCRdb to the early 2020s). Background for the entire study: TCR sequence clusters from the two donors were found to be largely donor specific. The cohort comprised two young, previously healthy adult volunteers, one female and one male. In two donors, T-cell clones that expanded and contracted after mild COVID-19 were followed by sequencing TCRalpha and TCRbeta repertoires longitudinally.

Taken from the germline V gene, the CDR1 and CDR2 loops are SGHTA and FQGNSA. V sheds 7 bases and J sheds 6 bases, leaving 7 bases between their ends. Including the terminal cysteine and phenylalanine, the CDR3 comprises 11 residues. The kept DNA is CDR3 alone, 33 bases in frame from the first base. This clonotype was counted a few times. Its antigen is still unknown. No clone much larger than this one lies a single base away; base qualities are absent. Sequencing was carried out with an Illumina NovaSeq 6000. Using 5'RACE with constant-segment primers, TCRalpha and TCRbeta cDNA libraries were constructed, with sample barcodes and unique molecular identifiers added in the process. RNA was extracted from every sample with Trizol reagent. Libraries were amplified in two PCR steps, with a second sample barcode and Illumina TruSeq adapters added in the second step. Libraries were sequenced on an Illumina NovaSeq with 2 x 150 bp paired-end reads. The authors processed their data as follows. The reads were demultiplexed and collapsed into UMI-guided consensus sequences using migec v1.2.7. Using mixcr v2.1.11, the UMI consensuses were aligned to TRA and TRB V and J templates and assembled into clonotypes. A clonotype was counted as expanded or contracted only if both edgeR and NoisET called the change significant, with noise models trained on biological replicates. For edgeR calls, the cutoffs were a false discovery rate-adjusted p below 0.01 and a log2 fold-change threshold of 1. As an exploratory analysis of dynamics, PCA with hierarchical clustering was applied to max-normalized trajectories of the 1000 most abundant clonotypes. The CD4 or CD8 phenotype of responding clones was assigned using the separately sequenced CD4+ and CD8+ repertoires. TCRdb applied fastp at Q25 and MiXCR to the public reads, then kept only in-frame beta chains. Under each unique CDR3 protein, matching rows form one entry showing the most common genes and DNA. TCRdb's processing, not the study's, gives the V and J calls here. This sample holds around 410,000 distinct CDR3 sequences; more than 20% were observed only once. Around 13% of the sample lies in the top ten.

What the work shows at the level of the full study, not this receptor alone: Whether the second-wave clones peaking on day 37 were SARS-CoV-2 specific was not confirmed. Some responding clones were detected in pre-infection memory, suggesting pre-existing cross-reactive memory T cells joined the SARS-CoV-2 response. Contracting CD4+ clones turned up mainly in the CM and EM memory subsets, whereas EMRA was where CD8+ clones were enriched. Only two mild cases were covered by the study, and larger cohorts that include severe cases with pre-infection samples were considered necessary. Balanced CD4/CD8 phenotypes were observed for clones contracting from day 15 to 85, whereas a bias towards CD4+ was observed for a second wave of clones expanding from day 15 to 37.

Ficoll-Paque density gradient centrifugation was the method used to isolate PBMCs. The chain employs TRBV7-2 and TRBJ2-1; the D gene cannot be resolved reliably. This sequence originates from an adult woman who had mild COVID-19 (a few samples of this study predate the infection). The sample titles of this study are shuffled in the database, so cell type and time point are left out; the donor was told from shared clones. Sequencing was performed on PBMCs or a T cell subset sorted from them (not recorded which). The CDR3 is CASKVSNEQFF. The nucleotide sequence reads as follows: TGTGCCAGCAAAGTCAGCAATGAGCAGTTCTTC.